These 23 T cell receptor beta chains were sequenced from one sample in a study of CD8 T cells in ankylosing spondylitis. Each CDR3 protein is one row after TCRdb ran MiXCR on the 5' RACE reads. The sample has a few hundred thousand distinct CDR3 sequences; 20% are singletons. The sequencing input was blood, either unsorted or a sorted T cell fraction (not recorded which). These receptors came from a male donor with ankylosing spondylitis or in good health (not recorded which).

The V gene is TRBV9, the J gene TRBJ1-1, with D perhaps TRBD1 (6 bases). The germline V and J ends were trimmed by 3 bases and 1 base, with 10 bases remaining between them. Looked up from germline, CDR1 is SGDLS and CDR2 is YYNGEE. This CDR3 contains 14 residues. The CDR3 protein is CASSEGQPNTEAFF. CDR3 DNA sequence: TGTGCCAGCAGCGAAGGACAGCCGAACACTGAAGCTTTCTTT.

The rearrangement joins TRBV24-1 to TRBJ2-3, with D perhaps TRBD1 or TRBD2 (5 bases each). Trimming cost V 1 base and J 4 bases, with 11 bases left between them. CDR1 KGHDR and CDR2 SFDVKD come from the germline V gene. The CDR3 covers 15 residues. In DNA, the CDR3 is TGTGCCACCAGTGATTTTGGGACGGCCTCAGATACGCAGTATTTT. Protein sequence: CATSDFGTASDTQYF.

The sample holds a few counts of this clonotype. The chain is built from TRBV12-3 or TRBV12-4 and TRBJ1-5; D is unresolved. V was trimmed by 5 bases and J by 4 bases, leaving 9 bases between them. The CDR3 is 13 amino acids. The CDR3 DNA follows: TGTGCCAGCAGTCCTCAGGCGAATCAGCCCCAGCATTTT. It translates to CASSPQANQPQHF.

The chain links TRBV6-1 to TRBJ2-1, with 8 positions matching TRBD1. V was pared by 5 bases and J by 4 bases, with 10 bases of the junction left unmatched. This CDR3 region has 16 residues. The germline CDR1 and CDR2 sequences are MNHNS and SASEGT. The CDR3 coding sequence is TGTGCCAGCAGTAGCTTGACAGGGGCCCGTTACAATGAGCAGTTCTTC. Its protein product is CASSSLTGARYNEQFF.

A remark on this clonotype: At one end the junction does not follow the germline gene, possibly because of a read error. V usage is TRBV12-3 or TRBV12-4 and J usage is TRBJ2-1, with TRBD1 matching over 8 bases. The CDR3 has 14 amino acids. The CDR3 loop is CASTDRGGYSEQFF. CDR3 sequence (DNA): TGTGCCAGCACCGACAGGGGAGGTTACAGTGAGCAGTTCTTC.

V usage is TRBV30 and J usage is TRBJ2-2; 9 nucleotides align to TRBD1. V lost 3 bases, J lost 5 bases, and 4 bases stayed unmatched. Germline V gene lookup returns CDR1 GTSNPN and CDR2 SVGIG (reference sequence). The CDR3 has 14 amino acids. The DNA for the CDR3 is TGTGCCTGGAGGCGGGACAGGGTAACCGGGGAGCTGTTTTTT. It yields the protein CAWRRDRVTGELFF.

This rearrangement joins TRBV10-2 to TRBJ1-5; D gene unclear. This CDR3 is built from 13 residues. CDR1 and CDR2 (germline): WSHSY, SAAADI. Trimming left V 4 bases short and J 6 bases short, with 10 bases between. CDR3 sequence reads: CASSGGGVQPQHF. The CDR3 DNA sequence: TGCGCCAGCAGTGGAGGTGGGGTTCAGCCCCAGCATTTT.

CDR3 coding DNA: TGTGCCAGCAGCTTAGGAGGGGGGGAATCCTACAATGAGCAGTTCTTC. Its translation is CASSLGGGESYNEQFF. The chain carries TRBV7-8 and TRBJ2-1; a weak D match, TRBD2 (7 bases). This CDR3 is built from 16 residues. Germline V CDR1 and CDR2: SGHVS, FQNEAQ. V lost 1 base and J lost 1, with 11 bases in between.

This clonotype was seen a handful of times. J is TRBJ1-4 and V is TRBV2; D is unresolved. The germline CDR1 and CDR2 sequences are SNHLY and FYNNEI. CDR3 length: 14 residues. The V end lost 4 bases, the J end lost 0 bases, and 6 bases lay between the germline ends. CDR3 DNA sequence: TGTGCCAGCAGTGTCGGGCCAACTAATGAAAAACTGTTTTTT. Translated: CASSVGPTNEKLFF.

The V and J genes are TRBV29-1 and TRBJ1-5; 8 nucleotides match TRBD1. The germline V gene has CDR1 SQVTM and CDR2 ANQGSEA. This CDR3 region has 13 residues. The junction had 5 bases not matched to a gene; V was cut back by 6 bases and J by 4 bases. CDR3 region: CSVGQGRNQPQHF. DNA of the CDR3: TGCAGCGTCGGACAGGGTCGAAATCAGCCCCAGCATTTT.

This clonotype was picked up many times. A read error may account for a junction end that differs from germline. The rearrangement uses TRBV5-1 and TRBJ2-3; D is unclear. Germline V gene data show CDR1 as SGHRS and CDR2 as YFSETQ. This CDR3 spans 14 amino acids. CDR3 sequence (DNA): TGTGCCAGCAGCTTAGGTTTAGGCACAGATACGCAGTATTTT. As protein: CASSLGLGTDTQYF. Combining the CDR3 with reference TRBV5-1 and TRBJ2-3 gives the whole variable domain KAGVTQTPRYLIKTRGQQVTLSCSPISGHRSVSWYQQTPGQGLQFLFEYFSETQRNKGNFPGRFSGRQFSNSRSEMNVSTLELGDSALYLCASSLGLGTDTQYFGPGTRLTVL.

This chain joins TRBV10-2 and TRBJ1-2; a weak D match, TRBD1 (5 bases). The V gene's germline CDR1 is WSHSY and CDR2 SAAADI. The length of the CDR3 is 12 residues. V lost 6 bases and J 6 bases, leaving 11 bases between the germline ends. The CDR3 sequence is CASRTTENGYTF. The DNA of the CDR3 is TGCGCCAGCAGAACGACAGAAAATGGCTACACCTTC.

The CDR3 region has the DNA TGTGCCACCAGTGACGCGATGAGGAGGGGGGGTCAAGAGACCCAGTACTTC. This codes for CATSDAMRRGGQETQYF. This chain links TRBV24-1 with TRBJ2-5, with D tentatively TRBD2 (7 bases). The CDR3 spans 17 residues. With 4 bases removed from V and 2 bases from J, the gap between germline ends came to 19 bases. The germline CDR1 and CDR2 sequences are KGHDR and SFDVKD.

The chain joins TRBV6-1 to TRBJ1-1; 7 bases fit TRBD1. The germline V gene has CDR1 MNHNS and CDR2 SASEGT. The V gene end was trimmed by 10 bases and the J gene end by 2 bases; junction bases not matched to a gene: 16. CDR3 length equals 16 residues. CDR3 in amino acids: CATHNRGERRNTEAFF. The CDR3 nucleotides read TGTGCCACACATAACAGGGGCGAAAGGCGAAACACTGAAGCTTTCTTT.

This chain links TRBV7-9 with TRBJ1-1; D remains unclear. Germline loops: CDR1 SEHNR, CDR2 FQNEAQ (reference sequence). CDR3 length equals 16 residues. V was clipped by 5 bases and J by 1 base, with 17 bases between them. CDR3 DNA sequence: TGTGCCAGCAGCGACATGGTGGAGGGTAAGAACACTGAAGCTTTCTTT. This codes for CASSDMVEGKNTEAFF.

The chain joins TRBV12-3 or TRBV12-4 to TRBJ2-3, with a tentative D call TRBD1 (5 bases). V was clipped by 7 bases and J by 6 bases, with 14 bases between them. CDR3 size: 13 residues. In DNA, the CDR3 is TGTGCCAGCACAGGGCAGTTAACCGATACGCAGTATTTT. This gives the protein CASTGQLTDTQYF.

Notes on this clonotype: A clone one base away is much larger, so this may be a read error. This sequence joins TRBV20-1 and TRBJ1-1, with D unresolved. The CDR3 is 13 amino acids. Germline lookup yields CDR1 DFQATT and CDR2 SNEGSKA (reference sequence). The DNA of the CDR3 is TGCAGTGCTAGAGGAGTATCTTACACTAAAGCTTTCTTT. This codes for CSARGVSYTKAFF.

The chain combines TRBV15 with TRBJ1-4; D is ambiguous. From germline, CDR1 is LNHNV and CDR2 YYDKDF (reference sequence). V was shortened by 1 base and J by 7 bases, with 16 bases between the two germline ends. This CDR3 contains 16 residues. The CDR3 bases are TGTGCCACCAGCAGAGTGTCGGGATCCAAAGGTGAAAAACTGTTTTTT. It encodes CATSRVSGSKGEKLFF. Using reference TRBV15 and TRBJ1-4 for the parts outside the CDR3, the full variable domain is DAMVIQNPRYQVTQFGKPVTLSCSQTLNHNVMYWYQQKSSQAPKLLFHYYDKDFNNEADTPDNFQSRRPNTSFCFLDIRSPGLGDTAMYLCATSRVSGSKGEKLFFGSGTQLSVL.

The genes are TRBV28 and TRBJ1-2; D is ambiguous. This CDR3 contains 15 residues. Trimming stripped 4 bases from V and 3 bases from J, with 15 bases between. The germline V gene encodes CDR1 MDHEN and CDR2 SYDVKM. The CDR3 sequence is CASSSSPNRDYGYTF. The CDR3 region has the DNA TGTGCCAGCAGTTCCTCCCCGAACAGAGACTATGGCTACACCTTC.

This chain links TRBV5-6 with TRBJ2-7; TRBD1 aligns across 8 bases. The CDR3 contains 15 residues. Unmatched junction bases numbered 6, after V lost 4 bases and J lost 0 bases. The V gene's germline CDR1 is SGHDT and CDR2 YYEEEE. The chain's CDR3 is CASSKQGALSYEQYV. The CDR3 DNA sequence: TGTGCCAGCAGCAAGCAGGGGGCGCTCTCCTACGAGCAGTACGTC.

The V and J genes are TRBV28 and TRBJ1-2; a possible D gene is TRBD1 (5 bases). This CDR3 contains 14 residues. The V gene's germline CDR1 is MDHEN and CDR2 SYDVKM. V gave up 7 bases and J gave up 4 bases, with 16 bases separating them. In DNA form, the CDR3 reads TGTGCCAGCACAGGACGGGGGTTAACCTATGGCTACACCTTC. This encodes CASTGRGLTYGYTF.

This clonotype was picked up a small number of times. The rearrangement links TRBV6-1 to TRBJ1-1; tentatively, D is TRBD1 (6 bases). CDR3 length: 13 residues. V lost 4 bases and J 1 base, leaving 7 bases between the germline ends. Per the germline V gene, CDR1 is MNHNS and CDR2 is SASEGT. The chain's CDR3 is CASSGTENTEAFF. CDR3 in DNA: TGTGCCAGCAGTGGGACAGAGAACACTGAAGCTTTCTTT.

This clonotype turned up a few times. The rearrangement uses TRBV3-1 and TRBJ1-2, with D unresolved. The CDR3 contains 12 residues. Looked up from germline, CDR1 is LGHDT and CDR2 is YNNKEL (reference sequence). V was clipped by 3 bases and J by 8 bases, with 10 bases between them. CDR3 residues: CASSHRGSGYTF. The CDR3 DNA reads TGTGCCAGCAGCCACCGGGGATCCGGCTACACCTTC.